This T cell receptor (beta chain) stems from a study of T cell responses to AZD1222 COVID-19 vaccine. About this clone itself: No antigen is known for it.

Pooled samples include second doses given at about 4 or 12 weeks. The CDR3 extends over 14 amino acids. Germline CDR1 is ENHRY and CDR2 is SYGVKD. The V gene end was trimmed by 6 bases and the J gene end by 2 bases; junction bases not matched to a gene: 2. General study results and limits: Spike as a whole was targeted by vaccine-associated CD4 TCRs, dominant at 160-218 and 743-854. The study found Spike-specific TCR breadth and depth rose after two AZD1222 doses. Donors, mostly white British, included more females; clonal diversity was possibly underestimated.

Libraries were prepared by immunoSEQ multiplex PCR; TCRdb keeps only in-frame clonotypes and omits some of them. The table includes 100,000 to 150,000 clones, 84% detected once. The chain carries TRBV10-3 and TRBJ1-2; 11 bases match TRBD1. The receptor's source is an adult who received the AZD1222 COVID-19 vaccine. The source material was peripheral blood, sampled 28 days after the second AZD1222 dose. The CDR3 loop is CAIRGDRGNYGYTF. The CDR3 nucleotides read TGTGCCATCAGGGGGGACAGGGGGAACTATGGCTACACCTTC.